The 27 T cell receptor beta chains reported below all come from one sample, sequenced in a study of blood T cell repertoires in COVID-19. The table came from immunoSEQ multiplex PCR; TCRdb's copy has only in-frame clones and leaves some out. In the table there are approximately 300,000 clones, approximately 90% of which are singletons. Sequencing was carried out using peripheral blood. These receptors came from a man aged 25 to 45 with acute or convalescent COVID-19.

The chain carries TRBV27 and TRBJ1-2; D is uncertain. The CDR3 extends over 14 amino acids. Germline CDR1 MNHEY, CDR2 SMNVEV (reference sequence). Trimming cost V 3 bases and J 4 bases, with 12 bases left between them. The CDR3 loop reads CASSLVKSGYGYTF. DNA of the CDR3: TGTGCCAGCAGTTTGGTAAAGTCCGGCTATGGCTACACCTTC.

The CDR3 sequence is CASSRGTSGSSYNEQFF. The CDR3, as DNA: TGTGCCAGCAGTCGCGGGACTAGCGGGAGCTCCTACAATGAGCAGTTCTTC. This chain joins TRBV28 and TRBJ2-1; 14 positions match TRBD2. Trimming took 5 bases from V and 0 from J; bases not matched to a gene: 3. CDR1 is MDHEN, CDR2 SYDVKM, per germline. This CDR3 region has 17 residues.

This chain connects TRBV7-3 to TRBJ2-3, with D perhaps matching TRBD2 (6 bases). V lost 5 bases to trimming and J lost 0 bases, with 9 bases between them. CDR1 and CDR2 from the germline V gene are SGHTA and FQGTGA. The CDR3 length is 14 residues. DNA of the CDR3: TGTGCCAGCAGCCCCGGGGGAAGCACAGATACGCAGTATTTT. It yields the protein CASSPGGSTDTQYF.

This clone was seen just once. The chain has TRBV3-1 (or the pseudogene TRBV3-2) and TRBJ1-4, with TRBD1 as a possible D gene (5 bases). Germline V gene sequence: CDR1 LGHDT, CDR2 YNNKEL (reference sequence). Between the trimmed V and J ends, which lost 3 bases and 7 bases, there was a span of 21 bases. The CDR3 contains 17 residues. CDR3 sequence reads: CASSQAGRGKGGEKLFF. CDR3 DNA: TGTGCCAGCAGCCAGGCTGGGCGGGGGAAAGGCGGTGAAAAACTGTTTTTT.

V usage is TRBV18 and J usage is TRBJ2-7; the D is unclear. Germline assignment: CDR1 KGHSH and CDR2 LQKENI. V lost 3 bases and J lost 1, with 7 bases in between. There are 13 residues in the CDR3. This CDR3 is CASSPQLSYEQYF. The CDR3, as DNA: TGTGCCAGCTCACCCCAGTTGTCCTACGAGCAGTACTTC.

This clone was counted only a few times. The chain joins TRBV4-1 to TRBJ1-5; weak D call: TRBD1 (6 bases). CDR1 is MGHRA and CDR2 is YSYEKL in the germline V gene. The V end lost 2 bases, the J end lost 7 bases, and 24 bases lay between the germline ends. CDR3 length: 18 amino acids. The CDR3 reads CASSQTGVAGGAGQPQHF. CDR3 nucleotides: TGCGCCAGCAGCCAAACTGGGGTCGCGGGGGGCGCAGGACAGCCCCAGCATTTT.

The V call is TRBV19, the J call TRBJ1-1; no firm D call. Germline-derived CDR1 and CDR2 are LNHDA and SQIVND (reference sequence). V gave up 2 bases and J gave up 0 bases, with 10 bases separating them. CDR3 size: 15 residues. The CDR3 DNA follows: TGTGCCAGTAGTATATCGGTTACAGTGAACACTGAAGCTTTCTTT. Translating it yields CASSISVTVNTEAFF. Combining the CDR3 with reference TRBV19 and TRBJ1-1 gives the whole variable domain DGGITQSPKYLFRKEGQNVTLSCEQNLNHDAMYWYRQDPGQGLRLIYYSQIVNDFQKGDIAEGYSVSREKKESFPLTVTSAQKNPTAFYLCASSISVTVNTEAFFGQGTRLTVV.

The chain uses TRBV20-1 and TRBJ1-2, with D perhaps TRBD1 (6 bases). CDR3 length: 14 residues. Trimming removed 3 bases at V and 6 bases at J, with 17 bases between. CDR1 and CDR2 (germline): DFQATT, SNEGSKA (reference sequence). The CDR3 here is CSASRGHEADGYTF. The CDR3 nucleotides are TGCAGTGCTAGTAGGGGACATGAGGCGGATGGCTACACCTTC.

The CDR3 loop reads CASSPGQNYGYTF. CDR3 in DNA: TGTGCCAGCAGTCCCGGACAAAACTATGGCTACACCTTC. The V call is TRBV6-5, the J call TRBJ1-2; tentative D call: TRBD1 (5 bases). Germline CDR1 MNHEY, CDR2 SVGAGI. Trimming removed 5 bases at V and 2 bases at J, with 9 bases between. The CDR3 consists of 13 residues.

This chain connects TRBV5-8 to TRBJ2-7; perhaps TRBD1 as D (6 bases). Deletions cut 6 bases from V and 4 bases from J, with 14 bases between. Germline assignment: CDR1 SGHTS and CDR2 YDEGEE. CDR3 length: 13 amino acids. CDR3 coding DNA: TGTGCCAGCAACAAGGACAGAACTTACGAGCAGTACTTC. It specifies CASNKDRTYEQYF.

This clone was found once. The chain joins TRBV7-8 to TRBJ2-1; maybe TRBD1 (6 bases). Trimming removed 4 bases at V and 4 bases at J, with 14 bases between. The CDR3 sequence is 15 residues long. CDR1 SGHVS and CDR2 FQNEAQ come from the germline V gene. CDR3 protein: CASSSQGLGYNEQFF. CDR3 bases: TGTGCCAGCAGCTCACAGGGCCTCGGGTACAATGAGCAGTTCTTC.

The table lists this clone with a few counts. The same CDR3 can be traced to other DNA sequences in this sample. In DNA form, the CDR3 reads TGCGCCAGCCGGTCCGGGGGGTCAAATGAAAAACTGTTTTTT. The encoded protein is CASRSGGSNEKLFF. This chain connects TRBV5-1 to TRBJ1-4, with D perhaps matching TRBD1 (5 bases). The germline CDR1 and CDR2 sequences are SGHRS and YFSETQ. With 7 bases removed from V and 5 bases from J, the gap between germline ends came to 15 bases. The CDR3 contains 14 residues.

The rearrangement joins TRBV28 to TRBJ2-1, with 9 bases matching TRBD2. The CDR3 totals 14 residues. CDR1 MDHEN and CDR2 SYDVKM come from the germline V gene. The J segment lost 0 bases and the V segment lost 8 bases, leaving 2 bases of the junction unmatched. The DNA for the CDR3 is TGTGCCAGCTATAGCGGGAGCTCCTACAATGAGCAGTTCTTC. Its translation: CASYSGSSYNEQFF. Drawing the rest from reference TRBV28 and TRBJ2-1, the complete variable domain is DVKVTQSSRYLVKRTGEKVFLECVQDMDHENMFWYRQDPGLGLRLIYFSYDVKMKEKGDIPEGYSVSREKKERFSLILESASTNQTSMYLCASYSGSSYNEQFFGPGTRLTVL.

A few counts support this clone. The chain carries TRBV7-9 and TRBJ2-7; TRBD2 is a possible D gene (6 bases). The germline V gene has CDR1 SEHNR and CDR2 FQNEAQ (reference sequence). Trimming shortened V by 5 bases and J by 7 bases, and 9 bases separated the two germline ends. The CDR3 is 11 amino acids. The DNA of the CDR3 is TGTGCCAGCAGCATCGGACTAGAGCAGTACTTC. It yields the protein CASSIGLEQYF.

The chain recombines TRBV7-2 with TRBJ2-7; TRBD2 is a possible D gene (6 bases). V lost 5 bases and J lost 4, with 15 bases in between. The CDR3 is 14 residues long. The germline V gene has CDR1 SGHTA and CDR2 FQGNSA. As DNA, the CDR3 is TGTGCCAGCAGCCTGGGCCGGGAGAAATACGAGCAGTACTTC. Translating it yields CASSLGREKYEQYF.

The rearrangement joins TRBV28 to TRBJ2-2, with D hard to call. V was cut by 5 bases and J by 5 bases, with 9 bases left in between. Germline-derived CDR1 and CDR2 are MDHEN and SYDVKM. This CDR3 is built from 13 residues. The CDR3: CASSLRFTGELFF. For the CDR3, the DNA is TGTGCCAGCAGTCTTCGGTTTACCGGGGAGCTGTTTTTT.

The V and J genes are TRBV15 and TRBJ1-2; D gene ambiguous. The ends were cut back, 4 bases at V and 4 bases at J, with 10 bases in the middle. The germline gives CDR1 LNHNV, CDR2 YYDKDF (reference sequence). CDR3 length: 13 residues. The CDR3 region has the DNA TGTGCCACCAGCATGGGCACGAGCTATGGCTACACCTTC. Translation: CATSMGTSYGYTF.

The chain recombines TRBV19 with TRBJ2-1; 15 positions agree with TRBD2. The CDR3 runs to 17 residues. Germline trimming cut 5 bases from V and 9 bases from J; bases unmatched to any gene: 11. Looked up from germline, CDR1 is LNHDA and CDR2 is SQIVND (reference sequence). The CDR3 here is CASSLRTSGRAGVEQFF. Written as DNA, the CDR3 is TGTGCCAGTAGTCTCCGGACTAGCGGGAGGGCCGGAGTTGAGCAGTTCTTC.

The chain uses TRBV28 and TRBJ1-5; a possible D gene is TRBD1 (6 bases). CDR1 is MDHEN, CDR2 SYDVKM, per germline. The ends were cut back, 6 bases at V and 4 bases at J, with 19 bases in the middle. The CDR3 covers 16 residues. CDR3 sequence reads: CASSSYRARGNQPQHF. The DNA for the CDR3 is TGTGCCAGCAGCTCATACAGGGCCCGGGGAAATCAGCCCCAGCATTTT.

This sequence joins TRBV19 and TRBJ1-1; the D is unclear. V was trimmed by 6 bases and J by 0 bases, leaving 11 bases between them. The CDR3 has 14 amino acids. CDR1 and CDR2 (germline): LNHDA, SQIVND (reference sequence). The CDR3 DNA sequence: TGTGCCAGTAGGGCGGGGTGGTTGAACACTGAAGCTTTCTTT. Translating gives CASRAGWLNTEAFF.

The chain links TRBV19 to TRBJ2-2; 10 positions match TRBD2. After removal of 3 bases from V and 4 bases from J, the junction contained 2 bases not matched to a gene. The CDR3 is made up of 15 amino acids. The V gene's germline CDR1 is LNHDA and CDR2 SQIVND (reference sequence). CDR3 coding DNA: TGTGCCAGTAGTATCCGACTAGCGGGCACCGGGGAGCTGTTTTTT. Protein sequence: CASSIRLAGTGELFF.

The chain uses TRBV4-1 and TRBJ1-6; 12 nucleotides line up with TRBD1. Germline V gene lookup returns CDR1 MGHRA and CDR2 YSYEKL. Trimming at V came to 3 bases and at J to 7 bases, leaving 7 bases not matched to a gene. This CDR3 spans 17 amino acids. The CDR3 region is CASSQGQGAYSNSPLHF. The CDR3 nucleotides read TGCGCCAGCAGCCAGGGACAGGGGGCATATTCCAATTCACCCCTCCACTTT.

The V gene is TRBV5-6, the J gene TRBJ2-3; D remains ambiguous. The V gene's germline CDR1 is SGHDT and CDR2 YYEEEE. The length of the CDR3 is 14 residues. The V end lost 0 bases, the J end lost 2 bases, and 7 bases lay between the germline ends. The CDR3 DNA is TGTGCCAGCAGCTTGGGCGGATTCACAGATACGCAGTATTTT. Its translation is CASSLGGFTDTQYF.

V usage is TRBV7-8 and J usage is TRBJ2-1; 7 bases match TRBD1. There are 15 residues in the CDR3. Trimming took 0 bases from V and 6 from J; bases not matched to a gene: 5. Germline assignment: CDR1 SGHVS and CDR2 FQNEAQ. DNA of the CDR3: TGTGCCAGCAGCTTAGCGCTGGGACAGATCAATGAGCAGTTCTTC. Residues: CASSLALGQINEQFF. The entire variable domain, with the rest obtained from reference TRBV7-8 and TRBJ2-1, is as follows: GAGVSQSPRYKVAKRGQDVALRCDPISGHVSLFWYQQALGQGPEFLTYFQNEAQLDKSGLPSDRFFAERPEGSVSTLKIQRTQQEDSAVYLCASSLALGQINEQFFGPGTRLTVL.

This sequence joins TRBV6-5 and TRBJ2-7; TRBD1 agrees at 7 bases. The ends lost 7 bases at V and 1 base at J; junction bases unmatched: 7. There are 14 residues in the CDR3. Germline CDR1 reads MNHEY; CDR2 reads SVGAGI. CDR3 residues: CASNLGGESYEQYF. The CDR3 DNA is TGTGCCAGCAACCTAGGGGGCGAGTCCTACGAGCAGTACTTC.

V is TRBV28 and J is TRBJ2-1; TRBD1 might be the D (6 bases). The CDR3 contains 17 residues. Trimming pared 3 bases from V and 7 bases from J, leaving 22 bases between. Germline assignment: CDR1 MDHEN and CDR2 SYDVKM. The CDR3 DNA is TGTGCCAGCAGTTTCGGCGGTTCAAGGGGGATCAAGAATGAGCAGTTCTTC. Translation: CASSFGGSRGIKNEQFF.

V and J are TRBV30 and TRBJ1-1, with 11 nucleotides matching TRBD1. Germline values: CDR1 GTSNPN, CDR2 SVGIG (reference sequence). The CDR3 length is 14 residues. J was trimmed by 5 bases and V by 3 bases; bases with no gene match: 5. The CDR3 DNA is TGTGCCTGGAGAAGGACAGGGGGCGTTACTGAAGCTTTCTTT. Translated: CAWRRTGGVTEAFF.